The clone carrying this TCR beta chain is labeled as medium-sized. This beta chain is a stray read from a library made for alpha chains; its abundance is not meaningful. After removal of 7 bases from V and 5 bases from J, the junction contained 5 bases not matched to a gene. This CDR3 comprises 14 residues. CDR1 and CDR2 from the germline V gene are MGHRA and YSYEKL. The data stem from a study of spatial heterogeneity in lung cancer. Study overall: Sequencing consistently turned up more beta-chain sequences than alpha-chain sequences. Averaged across combinations, each unique TCR and UMI pairing appeared more than ten times in raw reads, which were uncorrected.

This sample's time point: sample taken at primary tumor resection. Sequencing of whole RNA from tumor, nontumor lung or frozen PBMC involved no sorting. Donors were some 72 untreated early-stage non-small cell lung cancer patients. A unique molecular identifier was carried by every single TCR cDNA molecule. TCRdb re-analysed the 5' RACE reads in MiXCR, keeping a single row per CDR3 protein. This sample carries roughly 7,000 distinct CDR3 sequences, 6.5% to 9% of them seen once, and the ten largest clones take around 77%. This TCR derives from a male donor with early-stage non-small cell lung cancer. V gene TRBV4-1 combines with J gene TRBJ2-1, with TRBD1 matching over 10 bases. Specimen: PBMCs, collected at surgery. CDR3 region: CASTRDRGDNEQFF. DNA of the CDR3: TGCGCCAGCACGAGGGACAGGGGAGACAATGAGCAGTTCTTC.